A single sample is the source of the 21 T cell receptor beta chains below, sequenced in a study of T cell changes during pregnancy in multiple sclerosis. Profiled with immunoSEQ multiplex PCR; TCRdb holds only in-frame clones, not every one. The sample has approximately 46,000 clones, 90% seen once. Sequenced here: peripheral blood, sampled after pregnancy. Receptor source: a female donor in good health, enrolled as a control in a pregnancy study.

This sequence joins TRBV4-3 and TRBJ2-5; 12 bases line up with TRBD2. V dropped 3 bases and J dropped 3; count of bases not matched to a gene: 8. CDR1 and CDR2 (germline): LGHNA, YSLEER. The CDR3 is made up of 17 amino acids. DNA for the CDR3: TGCGCCAGCAGCCAGGGACCTAGCGGGGGGGCCAAAGAGACCCAGTACTTC. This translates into CASSQGPSGGAKETQYF.

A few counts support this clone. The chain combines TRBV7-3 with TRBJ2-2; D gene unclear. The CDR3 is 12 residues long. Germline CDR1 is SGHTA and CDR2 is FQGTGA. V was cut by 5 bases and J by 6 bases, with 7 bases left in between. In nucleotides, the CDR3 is TGTGCCAGCAGCCCAAAGCCCGGGGAGCTGTTTTTT. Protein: CASSPKPGELFF.

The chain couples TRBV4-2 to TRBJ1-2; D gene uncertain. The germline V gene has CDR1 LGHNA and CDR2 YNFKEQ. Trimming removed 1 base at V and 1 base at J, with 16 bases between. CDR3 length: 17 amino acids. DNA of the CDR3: TGTGCCAGCAGCCAAGCCGGGGAGGGAGATATTAACTATGGCTACACCTTC. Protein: CASSQAGEGDINYGYTF.

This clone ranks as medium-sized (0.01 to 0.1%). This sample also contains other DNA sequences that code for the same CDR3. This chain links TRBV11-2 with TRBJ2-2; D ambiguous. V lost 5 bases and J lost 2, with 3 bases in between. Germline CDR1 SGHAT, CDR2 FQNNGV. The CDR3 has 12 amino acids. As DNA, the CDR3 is TGTGCCAGCAGCCATAACACCGGGGAGCTGTTTTTT. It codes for CASSHNTGELFF.

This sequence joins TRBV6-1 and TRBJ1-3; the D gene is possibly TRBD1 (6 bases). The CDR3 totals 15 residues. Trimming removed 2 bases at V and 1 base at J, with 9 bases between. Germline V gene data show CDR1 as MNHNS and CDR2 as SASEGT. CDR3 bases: TGTGCCAGCAGTGAACCCAGGGGTTCTGGAAACACCATATATTTT. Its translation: CASSEPRGSGNTIYF.

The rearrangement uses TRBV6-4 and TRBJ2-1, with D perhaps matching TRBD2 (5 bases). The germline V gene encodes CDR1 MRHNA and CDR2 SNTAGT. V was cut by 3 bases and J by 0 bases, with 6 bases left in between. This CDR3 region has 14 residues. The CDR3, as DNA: TGTGCCAGCAGTGAGGACTTCTCCTACAATGAGCAGTTCTTC. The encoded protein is CASSEDFSYNEQFF.

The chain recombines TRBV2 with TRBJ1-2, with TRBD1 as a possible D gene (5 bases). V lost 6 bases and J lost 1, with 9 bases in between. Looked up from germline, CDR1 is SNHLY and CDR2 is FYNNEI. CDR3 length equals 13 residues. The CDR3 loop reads CASRDDSNYGYTF. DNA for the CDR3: TGTGCCAGCAGGGACGACAGTAACTATGGCTACACCTTC.

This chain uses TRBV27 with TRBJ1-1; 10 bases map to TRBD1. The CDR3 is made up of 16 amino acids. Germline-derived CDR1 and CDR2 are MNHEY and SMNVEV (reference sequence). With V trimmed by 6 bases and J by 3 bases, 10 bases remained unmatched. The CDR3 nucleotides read TGTGCCAGCAGGCGACAGGGGGCTGGGGAGGACACTGAAGCTTTCTTT. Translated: CASRRQGAGEDTEAFF.

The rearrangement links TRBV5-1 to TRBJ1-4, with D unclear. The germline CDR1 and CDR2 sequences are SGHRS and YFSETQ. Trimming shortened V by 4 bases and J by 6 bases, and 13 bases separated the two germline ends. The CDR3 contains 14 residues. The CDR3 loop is CASSLKPSDEKLFF. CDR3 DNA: TGCGCCAGCAGCCTAAAGCCCTCCGATGAAAAACTGTTTTTT.

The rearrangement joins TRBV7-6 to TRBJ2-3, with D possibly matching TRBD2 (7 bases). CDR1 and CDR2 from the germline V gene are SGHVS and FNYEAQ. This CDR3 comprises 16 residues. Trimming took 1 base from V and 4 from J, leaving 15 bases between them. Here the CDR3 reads CASSLGPRGAADTQYF. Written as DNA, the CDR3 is TGTGCCAGCAGCTTAGGCCCCCGGGGGGCAGCAGATACGCAGTATTTT.

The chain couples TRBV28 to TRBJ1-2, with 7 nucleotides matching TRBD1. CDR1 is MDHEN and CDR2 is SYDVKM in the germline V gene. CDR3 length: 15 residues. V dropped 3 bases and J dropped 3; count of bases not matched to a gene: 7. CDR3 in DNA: TGTGCCAGCAGTTTGGAGGGGGCCTCTTACTATGGCTACACCTTC. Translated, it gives CASSLEGASYYGYTF.

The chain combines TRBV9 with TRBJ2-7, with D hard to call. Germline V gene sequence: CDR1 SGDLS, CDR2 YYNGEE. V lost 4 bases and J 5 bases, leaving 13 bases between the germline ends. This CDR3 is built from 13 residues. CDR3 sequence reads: CASSIGGGNEQYF. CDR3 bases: TGTGCCAGCAGCATCGGCGGTGGAAACGAGCAGTACTTC. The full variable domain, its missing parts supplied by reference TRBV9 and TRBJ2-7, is DSGVTQTPKHLITATGQRVTLRCSPRSGDLSVYWYQQSLDQGLQFLIQYYNGEERAKGNILERFSAQQFPDLHSELNLSSLELGDSALYFCASSIGGGNEQYFGPGTRLTVT.

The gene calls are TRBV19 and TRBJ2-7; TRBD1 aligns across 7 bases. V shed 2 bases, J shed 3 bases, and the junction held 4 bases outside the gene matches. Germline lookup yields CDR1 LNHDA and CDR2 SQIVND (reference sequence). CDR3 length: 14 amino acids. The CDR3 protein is CASSIKGQIYEQYF. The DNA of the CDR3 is TGTGCCAGTAGTATAAAGGGACAGATCTACGAGCAGTACTTC.

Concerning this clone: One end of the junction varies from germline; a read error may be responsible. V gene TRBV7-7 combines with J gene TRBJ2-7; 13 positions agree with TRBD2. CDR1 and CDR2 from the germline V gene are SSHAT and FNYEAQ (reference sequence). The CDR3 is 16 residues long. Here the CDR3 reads CASSLGLAGAGDEQYF. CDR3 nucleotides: TGTGCTAGCAGCCTTGGACTAGCGGGAGCTGGCGACGAGCAGTACTTC.

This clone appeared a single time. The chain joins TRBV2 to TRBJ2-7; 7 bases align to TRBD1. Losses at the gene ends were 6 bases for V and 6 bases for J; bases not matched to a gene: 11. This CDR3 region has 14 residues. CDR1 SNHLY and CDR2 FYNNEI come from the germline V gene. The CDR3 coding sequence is TGTGCCAGCAGACCCACAGGGGCTCGGGGCGAGCAGTACTTC. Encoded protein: CASRPTGARGEQYF.

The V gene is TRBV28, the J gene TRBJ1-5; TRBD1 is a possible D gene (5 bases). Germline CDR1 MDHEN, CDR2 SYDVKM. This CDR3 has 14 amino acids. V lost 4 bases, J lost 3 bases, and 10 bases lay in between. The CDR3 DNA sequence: TGTGCCAGCAGTTCCCGACAGCTCAATCAGCCCCAGCATTTT. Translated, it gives CASSSRQLNQPQHF.

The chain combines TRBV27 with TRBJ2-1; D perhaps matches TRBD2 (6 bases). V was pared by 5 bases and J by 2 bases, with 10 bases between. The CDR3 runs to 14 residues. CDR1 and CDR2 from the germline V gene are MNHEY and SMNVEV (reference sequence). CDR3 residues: CASSLGGPYNEQFF. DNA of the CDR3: TGTGCCAGCAGTCTCGGGGGACCCTACAATGAGCAGTTCTTC.

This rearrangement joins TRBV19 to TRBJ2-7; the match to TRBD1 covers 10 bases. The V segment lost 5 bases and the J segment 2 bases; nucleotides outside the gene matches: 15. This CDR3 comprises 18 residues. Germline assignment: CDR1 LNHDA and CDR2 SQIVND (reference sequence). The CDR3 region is CASSSTGTGVILPYEQYF. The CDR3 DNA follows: TGTGCCAGTAGTTCTACCGGGACAGGGGTCATCCTCCCCTACGAGCAGTACTTC.

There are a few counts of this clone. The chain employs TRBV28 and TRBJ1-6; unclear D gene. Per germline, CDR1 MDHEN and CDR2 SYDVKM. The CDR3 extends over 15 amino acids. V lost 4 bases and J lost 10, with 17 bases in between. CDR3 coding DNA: TGTGCCAGCAGTTCCGGACGGGCGGGAATCTCACCCCTCCACTTT. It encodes CASSSGRAGISPLHF. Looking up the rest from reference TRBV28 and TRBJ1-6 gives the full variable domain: DVKVTQSSRYLVKRTGEKVFLECVQDMDHENMFWYRQDPGLGLRLIYFSYDVKMKEKGDIPEGYSVSREKKERFSLILESASTNQTSMYLCASSSGRAGISPLHFGNGTRLTVT.

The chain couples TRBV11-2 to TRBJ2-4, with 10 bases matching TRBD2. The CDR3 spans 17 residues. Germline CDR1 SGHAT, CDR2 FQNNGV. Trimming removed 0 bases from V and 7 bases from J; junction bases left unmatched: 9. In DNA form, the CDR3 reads TGTGCCAGCAGCTTAGAGAGGGGGACGGGACTAGCGAACATTCAGTACTTC. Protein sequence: CASSLERGTGLANIQYF.

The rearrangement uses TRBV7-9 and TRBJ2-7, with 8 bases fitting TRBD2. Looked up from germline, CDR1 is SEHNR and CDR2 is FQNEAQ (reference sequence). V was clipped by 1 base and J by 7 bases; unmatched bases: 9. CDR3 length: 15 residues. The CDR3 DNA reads TGTGCCAGCAGCTTAGTGTCAGCGGGAGTAGGGGAGCAGTACTTC. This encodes CASSLVSAGVGEQYF.